This TCR beta chain originates from a study of regulatory T cells in long-lasting Graves disease. CDR3 regions were amplified by Arm-PCR using iRepertoire HTBI primers to build TCR beta libraries. TCRdb processed the multiplex PCR reads anew with MiXCR; each CDR3 protein has one entry. Among hundreds of thousands of distinct CDR3 sequences listed, approximately 15% were seen once. V was clipped by 3 bases and J by 1 base, with 9 bases between them. Germline values: CDR1 MNHGY, CDR2 SVAAGI. CDR3 length: 14 amino acids. Time point denoted: newly diagnosed GD, antithyroid drugs for less than 3 months. The TCR library was made from RNA that had been extracted from PBMCs in TRIzol. A further study also used this sample, focusing on T cells in Graves' hyperthyroidism and ophthalmopathy.

The source is a woman aged 30 to 39 with Graves disease. The sequences come from peripheral blood mononuclear cells (PBMCs), collected at new diagnosis, from a patient treated with antithyroid drugs. This rearrangement joins TRBV6-9 to TRBJ1-1; tentatively, D is TRBD1 (6 bases). The CDR3 DNA follows: TGTGCCAGCAGTTACGGGGGGCAGAACACTGAAGCTTTCTTT. Translation gives CASSYGGQNTEAFF.